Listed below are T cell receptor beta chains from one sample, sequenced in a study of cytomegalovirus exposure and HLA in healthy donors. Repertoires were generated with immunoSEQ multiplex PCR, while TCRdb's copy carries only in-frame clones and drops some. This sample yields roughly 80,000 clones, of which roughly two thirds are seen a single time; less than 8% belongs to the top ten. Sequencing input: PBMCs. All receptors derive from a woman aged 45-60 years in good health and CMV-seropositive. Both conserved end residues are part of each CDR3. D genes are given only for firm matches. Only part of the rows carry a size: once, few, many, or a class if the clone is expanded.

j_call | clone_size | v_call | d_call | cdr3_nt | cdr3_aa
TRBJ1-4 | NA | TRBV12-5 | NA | TGTGCTAGTCGTTACCTGGGAGCAACTAATGAAAAACTGTTTTTT | CASRYLGATNEKLFF
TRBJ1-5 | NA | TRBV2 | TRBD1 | TGTGCCAGCAGGTCTACAGGGGGCGAGCAGCCCCAGCATTTT | CASRSTGGEQPQHF
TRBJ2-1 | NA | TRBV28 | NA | TGTGCCAGCAGCGGGGGAACGTACAATGAGCAGTTCTTC | CASSGGTYNEQFF
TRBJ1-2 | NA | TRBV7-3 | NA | TGTGCCAGCAGCTTAACAGGACAGAACTATGGCTACACCTTC | CASSLTGQNYGYTF
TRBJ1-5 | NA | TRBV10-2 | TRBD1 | TGCGCCATCTCGACAGGGAAGTACAATCAGCCCCAGCATTTT | CAISTGKYNQPQHF
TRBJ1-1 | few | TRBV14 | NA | TGTGCCAGCACCACAGGGTACACTGAAGCTTTCTTT | CASTTGYTEAFF
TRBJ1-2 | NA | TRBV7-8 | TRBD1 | TGTGCCAGCAGCCCTACCCATGGACAGGGTGGCTACACCTTC | CASSPTHGQGGYTF
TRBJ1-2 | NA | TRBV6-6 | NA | TGTGCCAGCATCCTTGGGGGCTTTACCTATGGCTACACCTTC | CASILGGFTYGYTF
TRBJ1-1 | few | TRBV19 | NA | TGTGCCAGTAGTGAGAGCGGGGGGCTGAGAACTGAAGCTTTCTTT | CASSESGGLRTEAFF
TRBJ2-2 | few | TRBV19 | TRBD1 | TGTGCCAGTAGTATCGGAGACAGGGACACCGGGGAGCTGTTTTTT | CASSIGDRDTGELFF
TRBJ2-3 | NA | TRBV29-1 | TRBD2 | TGCAGCGTTCATGTAGCGGGGGTAGTTAATACGCAGTATTTT | CSVHVAGVVNTQYF
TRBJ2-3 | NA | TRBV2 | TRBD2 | TGTGCCAGCTTAGCGGGGCCTAGCACAGATACGCAGTATTTT | CASLAGPSTDTQYF
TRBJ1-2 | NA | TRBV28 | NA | TGTGCCAGCAGCCCCGGGGAGGGTAAAGGCTACACCTTC | CASSPGEGKGYTF
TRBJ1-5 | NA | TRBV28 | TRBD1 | TGTGCCAGCAGTCCACCCCGGACAGGGGCAGGGCAGCCCCAGCATTTT | CASSPPRTGAGQPQHF
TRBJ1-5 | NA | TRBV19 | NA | TGTGCCAGTCAGCAGTACGACAGAAACAATCAGCCCCAGCATTTT | CASQQYDRNNQPQHF
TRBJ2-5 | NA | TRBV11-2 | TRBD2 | TGTGCCAGCAGCTTAGGGCTAGCGGGGTTGAACCAAGAGACCCAGTACTTC | CASSLGLAGLNQETQYF
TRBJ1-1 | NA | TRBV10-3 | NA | TGTGCCGTACTTACGGAGATGATAGGAGCTGAAGCTTTCTTT | CAVLTEMIGAEAFF
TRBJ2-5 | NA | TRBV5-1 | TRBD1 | TGCGCCAGCAGCCCGGGGACAGGAAAAGAGACCCAGTACTTC | CASSPGTGKETQYF
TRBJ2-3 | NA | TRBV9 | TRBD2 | TGTGCCAGCAGCACCGAGCGGGGGCGAAGAACAGATACGCAGTATTTT | CASSTERGRRTDTQYF
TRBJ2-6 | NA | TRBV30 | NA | TGTGCCTGGAATAGGGGGGGAACTCCTGGGGCCAACGTCCTGACTTTC | CAWNRGGTPGANVLTF
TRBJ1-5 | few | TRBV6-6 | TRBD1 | TGTGCCAGCAGGATGGACAGGGGCATCGGTCAGCCCCAGCATTTT | CASRMDRGIGQPQHF
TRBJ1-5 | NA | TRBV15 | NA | TGTGCCACCAGTTCAGGGGCTACCCTTGGGCCCCAGCATTTT | CATSSGATLGPQHF
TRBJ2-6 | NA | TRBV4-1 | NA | TGCGCCAGCAGCCAAGGTACAGGGAGTGGGGCCAACGTCCTGACTTTC | CASSQGTGSGANVLTF
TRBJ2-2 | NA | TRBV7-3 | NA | TGTGCCAGCAGCTTAAGTTATCGGACAGAGACCGGGGAGCTGTTTTTT | CASSLSYRTETGELFF
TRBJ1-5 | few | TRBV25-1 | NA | TGTGCCAGCAGTGGGGCAGAGAATAGCAATCAGCCCCAGCATTTT | CASSGAENSNQPQHF
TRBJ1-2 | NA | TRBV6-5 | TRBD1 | TGTGCCGCCCGACAGGGATTCAGAGGGTATGGCTACACCTTC | CAARQGFRGYGYTF
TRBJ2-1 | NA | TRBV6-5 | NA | TGTGCCAGCAGTCCCCTTTCAGGGTACAATGAGCAGTTCTTC | CASSPLSGYNEQFF
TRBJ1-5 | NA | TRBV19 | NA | TGTGCCAGTAGTAACCCCCCCAGGGTAAGCAATCAGCCCCAGCATTTT | CASSNPPRVSNQPQHF
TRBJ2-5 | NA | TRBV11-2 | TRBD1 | TGTGCCAGCCAGACAGGGACCGGAGAGACCCAGTACTTC | CASQTGTGETQYF
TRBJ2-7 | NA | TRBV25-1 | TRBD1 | TGTGCCAGCAGTGAGTTGGACCGGGACAGGGGATACTACGAGCAGTACTTC | CASSELDRDRGYYEQYF
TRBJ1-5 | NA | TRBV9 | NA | TGTGCCAGCAGCGTAGCGGGCAATCAGGGGCAGCCCCAGCATTTT | CASSVAGNQGQPQHF
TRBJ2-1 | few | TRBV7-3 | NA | TGTGCCAGCAGCTTAACGCGACAGACTGTGAATGAGCAGTTCTTC | CASSLTRQTVNEQFF
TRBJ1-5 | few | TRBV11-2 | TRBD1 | TGTGCCAGCAGCTTGGACAGGGATCAGCCCCAGCATTTT | CASSLDRDQPQHF
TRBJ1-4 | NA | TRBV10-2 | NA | TGCGCCAGCAGTGAAGGGGCTAGGGAAAAACTGTTTTTT | CASSEGAREKLFF
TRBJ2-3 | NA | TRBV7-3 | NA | TGTGCCAGCAGCCTTTTAGCAAGCCCCGATACGCAGTATTTT | CASSLLASPDTQYF
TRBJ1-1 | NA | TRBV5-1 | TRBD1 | TGCGCCAGCAGGCGGGGACAGGGTAACACTGAAGCTTTCTTT | CASRRGQGNTEAFF
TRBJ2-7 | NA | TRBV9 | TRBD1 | TGTGCCAGCAGCGTAGGGGGTGGACAGGGGGAGGAGCAGTACTTC | CASSVGGGQGEEQYF
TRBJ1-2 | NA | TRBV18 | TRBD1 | TGTGCCAGCTCACTCACACGGTTAGAAGGGACAGCTTCTTTCTATGGCTACACCTTC | CASSLTRLEGTASFYGYTF
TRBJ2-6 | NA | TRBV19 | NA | TGTGCCAGTAGTGCCCAAACAGGGGCGGGGGGGGCCAACGTCCTGACTTTC | CASSAQTGAGGANVLTF
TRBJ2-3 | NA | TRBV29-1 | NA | TGCAGCGTTGGGGGGGAGACGGGGGGCCGAATCGATACGCAGTATTTT | CSVGGETGGRIDTQYF
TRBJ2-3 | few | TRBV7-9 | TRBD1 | TGTGCCAGCAGCTTATTCTTGGGGGACAGGGACAAAGATACGCAGTATTTT | CASSLFLGDRDKDTQYF
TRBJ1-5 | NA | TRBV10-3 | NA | TGTGCCATCAGTGGCCCAGTTGACACCCCGACGGGACAGCCCCAGCATTTT | CAISGPVDTPTGQPQHF
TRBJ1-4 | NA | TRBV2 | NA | TGTGCCAGCAGTGACATAGAAGAAGGGGAGGATGAAAAACTGTTTTTT | CASSDIEEGEDEKLFF
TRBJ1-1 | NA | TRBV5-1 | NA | TGCGCCAGCTCTCCCGAGGGGAACACTGAAGCTTTCTTT | CASSPEGNTEAFF
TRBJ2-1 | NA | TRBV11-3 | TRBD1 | TGTGCCAGCAGCTTCGGACAGGGACCTTACAATGAGCAGTTCTTC | CASSFGQGPYNEQFF
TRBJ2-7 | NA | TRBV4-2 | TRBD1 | TGTGCCAGCAGCCAAGCTTATTTGGGGGACAGGGGGTACGAGCAGTACTTC | CASSQAYLGDRGYEQYF
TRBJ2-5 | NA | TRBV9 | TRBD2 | TGTGCCAGCAGCGTAGCGGCGGAGGCGGGGGGGCGGGAGACCCAGTACTTC | CASSVAAEAGGRETQYF
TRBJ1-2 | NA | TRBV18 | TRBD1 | TGTGCCAGCTCGCCAGAGGAGGGGGCTAATGGCTACACCTTC | CASSPEEGANGYTF
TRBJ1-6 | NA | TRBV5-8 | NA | TGTGCCAGCAGCTTGGCCGTCGGGGGACCGTGGTCACCCCTCCACTTT | CASSLAVGGPWSPLHF
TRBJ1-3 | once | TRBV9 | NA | TGTGCCAGCAGCCAAGCCCACTCTGGAAACACCATATATTTT | CASSQAHSGNTIYF
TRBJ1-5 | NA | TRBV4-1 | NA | TGCGCCAGCAGTCTTCCATCCCCACTGTCCACAAGGGAGGGTTACAGCAATCAGCCCCAGCATTTT | CASSLPSPLSTREGYSNQPQHF
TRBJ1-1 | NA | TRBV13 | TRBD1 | TGTGCCAGCAGCTTAGGTGTTCAGGGGGGAGCTTTCTTT | CASSLGVQGGAFF